This is a list of T cell receptor beta chains from one sample in a study of cytomegalovirus exposure and HLA in healthy donors. Libraries were prepared by immunoSEQ multiplex PCR; TCRdb keeps only in-frame clonotypes and omits some of them. The table has under 200,000 clones, around 64% seen once; the top ten hold approximately 2.5%. The specimen sequenced was PBMCs. The receptor set was obtained from a woman between 25 and 40 years old in good health and CMV-seronegative. Both conserved end residues are part of each CDR3. D genes are given only for firm matches. Clone size appears in some rows only: once, few, many, or a class for an expanded clone.

d_call j_call clone_size v_call cdr3_nt cdr3_aa
TRBD1 TRBJ2-4 NA TRBV27 TGTGCCAGCAGTTCCCTTGGACAGGGGGCAAACATTCAGTACTTC CASSSLGQGANIQYF
NA TRBJ1-5 NA TRBV21-1 TGTGCCAGCAGCAAACGAGGCAATCAGCCCCAGCATTTT CASSKRGNQPQHF
NA TRBJ2-7 NA TRBV28 TGTGCCAGCAGCCTAACGGACAAGACAGCCTCCTACGAGCAGTACTTC CASSLTDKTASYEQYF
NA TRBJ2-5 few TRBV7-9 TGTGCCAGCAGCTTTGACACCACTCAAGAGACCCAGTACTTC CASSFDTTQETQYF
TRBD2 TRBJ2-3 NA TRBV9 TGTGCCAGCAGCAATCCGGGACTAGCGGGTTCTAGCACAGATACGCAGTATTTT CASSNPGLAGSSTDTQYF
TRBD1 TRBJ1-2 NA TRBV4-3 TGCGCCAGCAGCCTTATCAGGACAGGGAACTATGGCTACACCTTC CASSLIRTGNYGYTF
NA TRBJ1-4 NA TRBV5-1 TGCGCCAGCAGCTTGACAGCCCCGGTCGGTGAAAAACTGTTTTTT CASSLTAPVGEKLFF
NA TRBJ2-3 NA TRBV11-2 TGTGCCAGCAGCTTAGGGACTAGCACAGATACGCAGTATTTT CASSLGTSTDTQYF
NA TRBJ2-2 NA TRBV29-1 TGCAGCGTCTCAGTCGGGGAGCTGTTTTTT CSVSVGELFF
TRBD2 TRBJ2-3 NA TRBV7-3 TGTGCCAGCAGCTTACTAGCGGGAAGGTTGGATACGCAGTATTTT CASSLLAGRLDTQYF
TRBD1 TRBJ1-4 NA TRBV2 TGTGCCAGCAGCACCGGGACAGGGGTTGAAAAACTGTTTTTT CASSTGTGVEKLFF
NA TRBJ2-1 NA TRBV27 TGTGCCAGCAGTTTATCGTCAAATGAGCAGTTCTTC CASSLSSNEQFF
TRBD2 TRBJ2-1 NA TRBV7-6 TGTGCCAGCAGCTTAAGTGTCGGGAGGCACTACAATGAGCAGTTCTTC CASSLSVGRHYNEQFF
TRBD2 TRBJ2-4 NA TRBV6-5 TGTGCCAGCACCTCTAGCGGGACGAACATTCAGTACTTC CASTSSGTNIQYF
TRBD1 TRBJ1-4 few TRBV7-2 TGTGCCAGCAGCTATACAGGGGTCGGGGAAAAACTGTTTTTT CASSYTGVGEKLFF
NA TRBJ2-3 NA TRBV5-1 TGCGCCAGCAGCTTGGTGGTAGGGGGCACAGATACGCAGTATTTT CASSLVVGGTDTQYF
NA TRBJ2-7 NA TRBV27 TGTGCCAGCAGTTATACCGGGACATCCCGCTACGAGCAGTACTTC CASSYTGTSRYEQYF
TRBD2 TRBJ2-3 NA TRBV18 TGTGCCAGCTCATCCACCATACTAGCGGGAGGGCCTAGGGATACGCAGTATTTT CASSSTILAGGPRDTQYF
TRBD1 TRBJ2-5 few TRBV5-1 TGCGCCAGCAAGGGACAGGGGGCGCGAGAGACCCAGTACTTC CASKGQGARETQYF
NA TRBJ1-4 NA TRBV29-1 TGCAGCGTTGTAGGGGATTATGAAAAACTGTTTTTT CSVVGDYEKLFF
TRBD1 TRBJ1-2 NA TRBV5-6 TGTGCCAGCAGCGCCCGGGGCCGGACAGGGGATGGCTACACCTTC CASSARGRTGDGYTF
NA TRBJ1-1 once TRBV5-1 TGCGCCAGCAGTTTAACCACAGGGTTTATCAACACTGAAGCTTTCTTT CASSLTTGFINTEAFF
NA TRBJ2-7 NA TRBV27 TGTGCCAGCAGTTTACGGTGGGAAGGGGGCTACGAGCAGTACTTC CASSLRWEGGYEQYF
NA TRBJ1-2 NA TRBV10-1 TGCGCCAGCAGTGAGAAATACCGGGAAGACGACTATGGCTACACCTTC CASSEKYREDDYGYTF
NA TRBJ2-1 few TRBV7-6 TGTGCCAGCAGCCAATCGCAGGGGAGCTCCTACAATGAGCAGTTCTTC CASSQSQGSSYNEQFF
TRBD1 TRBJ1-3 few TRBV5-1 TGCGCCAGCAGCGCCGAGACAGGGCAGGTGGACACCATATATTTT CASSAETGQVDTIYF
NA TRBJ2-1 few TRBV7-2 TGTGCCAGCAGCTTAGCTTTTGCGGGGTCCTACAATGAGCAGTTCTTC CASSLAFAGSYNEQFF
TRBD2 TRBJ2-5 NA TRBV7-3 TGTGCCAGCAGCTTAACTAGCGGGGGGTACCAAGAGACCCAGTACTTC CASSLTSGGYQETQYF
TRBD1 TRBJ2-2 NA TRBV5-1 TGCGCCAGCAGGTCGACAGGGAAGTTGGCCGGGGAGCTGTTTTTT CASRSTGKLAGELFF